This note documents a single T cell receptor beta chain sequence. What it recognizes is unknown. The source of the sample is a study of T cell responses to AZD1222 COVID-19 vaccine. Some clones are missing from TCRdb's copy, which holds only in-frame ones; the method was immunoSEQ multiplex PCR. Among some 130,000 clones listed, around 84% were seen once. Study outcomes and limitations: There were mostly white British donors and more females than males, and clonal diversity was possibly underestimated.

The CDR3 is made up of 15 amino acids. V was clipped by 3 bases and J by 7 bases; unmatched bases: 7. The V gene's germline CDR1 is KGHSH and CDR2 LQKENI. The chain joins TRBV18 to TRBJ2-1; 9 bases are shared with TRBD1. The material sequenced was peripheral blood, taken on day 0 of AZD1222 vaccination. This sequence originates from an adult in good health. CDR3 protein: CASSPGTGGSNEQFF. CDR3 nucleotides: TGTGCCAGCTCACCGGGAACAGGGGGCTCGAATGAGCAGTTCTTC.